This TCR beta chain was sequenced during a study of T-cell memory formation after mild COVID-19. Each CDR3 protein gets one entry after TCRdb re-called the 5' RACE reads with MiXCR. The sample lists fewer than 90,000 distinct CDR3 sequences, roughly 12% occurring once. The V end was cut by 3 bases, the J end by 3 bases, with 17 bases between. This CDR3 has 17 amino acids. CDR1 SEHNR and CDR2 FQNEAQ come from the germline V gene (reference sequence). This clonotype showed up just a few times. Sequenced sample: PBMCs or a T cell subset sorted from them (not recorded which). V and J are TRBV7-9 and TRBJ2-2, with D tentatively TRBD2 (5 bases). The clonotype comes from a man aged 18 to 30 who had mild COVID-19 (a few samples of this study predate the infection). Cell type and time point are not known. In DNA, the CDR3 is TGTGCCAGCAGCTTCCCCGGGAAGACCGCAGACACCGGGGAGCTGTTTTTT. Amino acids: CASSFPGKTADTGELFF. The variable domain in full, completed from reference TRBV7-9 and TRBJ2-2, reads DTGVSQNPRHKITKRGQNVTFRCDPISEHNRLYWYRQTLGQGPEFLTYFQNEAQLEKSRLLSDRFSAERPKGSFSTLEIQRTEQGDSAMYLCASSFPGKTADTGELFFGEGSRLTVL.